This TCR beta chain came from a study of stem cell transplantation in POMP-related autoinflammatory disease. Looking at the study overall: Before transplant, CD4+ T cells skewed naive and CD8+ proportions were low. The study, taken as a whole, reports: Unique TRB V-J gene pairings were limited in number in patients with PRAID.

The CDR3 loop spans 16 amino acids. Note on this clone: What it recognizes is unknown.

Sequencing was performed with immunoSEQ multiplex PCR; in TCRdb, only in-frame clones are kept and a portion is missing. The table lists about 26,000 clones, approximately 78% of them singletons. The sequence was collected from a human donor with POMP-related autoinflammation and immune dysregulation (PRAID). The V call is TRBV1, the J call TRBJ2-5; the DNA was not used to check the table's D call, TRBD1. TRBV1 is assigned pseudogene status. The sample was CD4+ T cells from PBMCs, taken before stem cell transplantation. CDR3 amino acids: CTSSHPRDRYQETQYF. The CDR3 coding sequence is TGCACCAGCAGCCACCCCCGGGACAGGTACCAAGAGACCCAGTACTTC.